This T cell receptor (beta chain) was identified during a study of Graves' ophthalmopathy and Graves' hyperthyroidism. Overall study results and limits: Built on 13 signatures, a model told ophthalmopathy apart from stable hyperthyroidism with about 88% sensitivity and 80% to 82% specificity. Most thyroid-expanded clonotypes exceeding 0.001 frequency were also found in blood.

Amplification of TCR beta CDR3 regions used RNA transcripts. Second-round multiplex PCR came after a first-round RT-PCR that employed HTBI primers. In TCRdb, the multiplex PCR reads were re-called with MiXCR into one record per CDR3 protein. In the table there are hundreds of thousands of distinct CDR3 sequences, just over 40% of which are singletons. This clonotype has only a few counts. The target antigen is unknown. The sequencing sample was made of peripheral blood. This sequence was found in an adult man with Graves' ophthalmopathy.

CDR3 sequence reads: CASSVDGGWGQPKETQYF. In DNA, the CDR3 is TGTGCCAGCAGCGTAGATGGAGGATGGGGGCAGCCAAAAGAGACCCAGTACTTC. This rearrangement joins TRBV9 to TRBJ2-5; a weak D match, TRBD1 (6 bases). Deletions cut 0 bases from V and 3 bases from J, with 21 bases between. The CDR3 totals 18 residues. The germline V gene encodes CDR1 SGDLS and CDR2 YYNGEE.